This is a list of T cell receptor beta chains from one sample in a study of cytomegalovirus exposure and HLA in healthy donors. Here immunoSEQ multiplex PCR was the method, and the copy in TCRdb shows in-frame clones only, minus some. The sample carries 150,000 to 200,000 clones, 65% to 80% recorded once. Material for sequencing was PBMCs. These receptors were collected from a man younger than 35 in good health and CMV-seropositive. Both conserved end residues are part of each CDR3. The D gene is left open where the match is weak. A row's size may be missing; if present it is once, few, many or a size class.

clone size	V gene	J gene	CDR3 length	D gene	CDR3 protein	CDR3 DNA
once	TRBV4-2	TRBJ1-5	13	.	CASSQDLLEPQHF	TGTGCCAGCAGCCAAGATTTACTAGAGCCCCAGCATTTT
.	TRBV10-3	TRBJ2-1	13	.	CAIMAITYNEQFF	TGTGCCATCATGGCCATAACCTACAATGAGCAGTTCTTC
few	TRBV2	TRBJ2-1	15	TRBD2	CASSPGAGGANEQFF	TGTGCCAGCAGTCCTGGAGCGGGAGGGGCCAATGAGCAGTTCTTC
few	TRBV7-2	TRBJ1-1	18	.	CASSLRFQGKPSDTEAFF	TGTGCCAGCAGCTTAAGGTTCCAGGGGAAACCCTCGGACACTGAAGCTTTCTTT
.	TRBV9	TRBJ1-4	14	.	CASTVGQGNEKLFF	TGTGCCAGCACTGTGGGGCAGGGGAATGAAAAACTGTTTTTT
.	TRBV29-1	TRBJ2-1	16	.	CSVEGWWGGATNEQFF	TGCAGCGTTGAGGGATGGTGGGGGGGCGCCACCAATGAGCAGTTCTTC
few	TRBV7-9	TRBJ1-4	15	.	CASSLGRDISEKLFF	TGTGCCAGCAGCTTAGGACGGGACATAAGTGAAAAACTGTTTTTT
.	TRBV28	TRBJ1-1	14	.	CASSLEQGHTEAFF	TGTGCCAGCAGTTTAGAACAGGGCCATACTGAAGCTTTCTTT
.	TRBV27	TRBJ1-6	12	TRBD1	CASSPVQGPLHF	TGTGCCAGCAGTCCCGTACAGGGGCCCCTCCACTTT
.	TRBV19	TRBJ1-2	18	.	CASSTPLPRDKGPYGYTF	TGTGCCAGTAGTACTCCCCTCCCCCGGGACAAGGGCCCCTATGGCTACACCTTC
.	TRBV5-1	TRBJ2-2	17	TRBD2	CASSFPTSGGNTGELFF	TGCGCCAGCAGCTTTCCAACTAGCGGGGGTAACACCGGGGAGCTGTTTTTT
.	TRBV23-1	TRBJ2-1	16	.	CASSHRGTAPGDEQFF	TGCGCCAGCAGTCATCGCGGGACAGCGCCCGGAGATGAGCAGTTCTTC
once	TRBV30	TRBJ1-5	12	.	CAWSASNQPQHF	TGTGCCTGGAGCGCGTCTAATCAGCCCCAGCATTTT
.	TRBV5-1	TRBJ1-1	15	TRBD1	CASSWTGDMNTEAFF	TGCGCCAGCAGCTGGACAGGGGACATGAACACTGAAGCTTTCTTT
.	TRBV19	TRBJ1-3	14	.	CASRTVGSGNTIYF	TGTGCCAGTAGGACAGTTGGCTCTGGAAACACCATATATTTT
.	TRBV30	TRBJ1-2	11	.	CASPSEGGYTF	TGTGCCTCCCCGTCAGAGGGAGGCTACACCTTC
.	TRBV5-1	TRBJ2-1	15	.	CASSLQRAPRNEQFF	TGCGCCAGCAGCCTACAGCGGGCCCCGAGGAATGAGCAGTTCTTC
.	TRBV5-5	TRBJ2-1	15	TRBD2	CASSFTSGAYNEQFF	TGTGCCAGCAGCTTCACTAGCGGTGCCTACAATGAGCAGTTCTTC
.	TRBV28	TRBJ2-5	14	.	CASSPRQDQETQYF	TGTGCCAGCAGTCCGAGACAGGACCAAGAGACCCAGTACTTC
.	TRBV6-5	TRBJ2-1	14	TRBD2	CASRGLAGGDEQFF	TGTGCCAGCAGGGGACTAGCGGGGGGAGATGAGCAGTTCTTC
.	TRBV19	TRBJ1-3	16	TRBD1	CASSRDREHSGNTIYF	TGTGCCAGTAGTAGGGACAGGGAGCACTCTGGAAACACCATATATTTT
once	TRBV19	TRBJ2-5	17	TRBD2	CASSFSFTSGREETQYF	TGTGCCAGTTCCTTCTCCTTCACTAGCGGGAGAGAGGAGACCCAGTACTTC
.	TRBV29-1	TRBJ1-2	16	.	CSVDQGWAQANYGYTF	TGCAGCGTTGATCAGGGATGGGCACAGGCTAACTATGGCTACACCTTC
.	TRBV7-3	TRBJ2-3	16	TRBD2	CASSPASGASTDTQYF	TGTGCCAGCAGCCCCGCTAGCGGGGCTAGCACAGATACGCAGTATTTT
.	TRBV6-1	TRBJ1-2	13	.	CASSDFRNYGYTF	TGTGCCAGCAGTGATTTCCGTAACTATGGCTACACCTTC
.	TRBV29-1	TRBJ2-5	14	.	CSVEAASQGETQYF	TGCAGCGTTGAAGCGGCCTCACAGGGAGAGACCCAGTACTTC
few	TRBV15	TRBJ2-5	13	TRBD2	CATSRGGRETQYF	TGTGCCACCAGCAGAGGCGGGAGGGAGACCCAGTACTTC
.	TRBV7-2	TRBJ1-1	13	TRBD1	CASSLYGDREAFF	TGTGCCAGCAGCTTATACGGGGACAGGGAAGCTTTCTTT
few	TRBV6-5	TRBJ1-2	13	TRBD1	CASSPGQVVGYTF	TGTGCCAGCAGTCCAGGACAGGTGGTTGGCTACACCTTC
.	TRBV19	TRBJ1-5	15	.	CASSFPMRGNQPQHF	TGTGCCAGTAGTTTCCCCATGAGAGGCAATCAGCCCCAGCATTTT
once	TRBV27	TRBJ1-2	15	.	CASSRPFAAGTPLTF	.
.	TRBV25-1	TRBJ2-5	13	TRBD2	CASSGRAGGPQYF	TGTGCCAGCAGTGGCCGAGCGGGAGGGCCCCAGTACTTC
.	TRBV9	TRBJ1-1	13	.	CASSPRVNTEAFF	TGTGCCAGCAGCCCGAGGGTTAACACTGAAGCTTTCTTT
once	TRBV30	TRBJ2-3	13	TRBD2	CACGGAYTDTQYF	TGTGCCTGCGGGGGGGCGTACACAGATACGCAGTATTTT
.	TRBV7-3	TRBJ1-1	15	TRBD1	CASSGQALGRTEAFF	TGTGCCAGCTCTGGACAGGCCCTTGGGAGGACTGAAGCTTTCTTT
.	TRBV11-1	TRBJ2-1	15	TRBD2	CASSRLAGGNNEQFF	TGTGCCAGCAGCAGACTAGCGGGGGGAAACAATGAGCAGTTCTTC
.	TRBV7-7	TRBJ2-2	13	TRBD1	CASSSDRERELFF	TGTGCTAGCAGCTCCGACAGGGAGAGGGAGCTGTTTTTT
.	TRBV4-1	TRBJ1-3	17	TRBD1	CASSQVGTGGVGNTIYF	TGCGCCAGCAGCCAAGTAGGGACAGGGGGCGTGGGAAACACCATATATTTT
once	TRBV2	TRBJ2-2	13	.	CASSRQVSGELFF	TGTGCCAGTAGCAGACAGGTCTCCGGGGAGCTGTTTTTT
.	TRBV6-1	TRBJ1-5	14	TRBD1	CASSGQGLNQPQHF	TGTGCCAGCAGTGGACAGGGCCTCAATCAGCCCCAGCATTTT
.	TRBV30	TRBJ1-2	14	.	CAWRGGSRVYGYTF	TGTGCCTGGAGGGGTGGATCCAGGGTCTATGGCTACACCTTC
.	TRBV30	TRBJ1-4	13	TRBD1	CARSGTGSEKLFF	TGTGCCCGTTCCGGGACAGGGAGTGAAAAACTGTTTTTT
.	TRBV2	TRBJ2-1	13	.	CASDGIADNEQFF	TGTGCCAGCGATGGGATAGCGGACAATGAGCAGTTCTTC
.	TRBV11-2	TRBJ1-4	15	TRBD1	CASSLDRRTGVKLFF	TGTGCCAGCAGCTTAGATAGGCGGACAGGGGTAAAACTGTTTTTT
.	TRBV6-1	TRBJ1-1	14	.	CASSEVAENTEAFF	TGTGCCAGCAGTGAAGTCGCAGAGAACACTGAAGCTTTCTTT
.	TRBV28	TRBJ2-6	15	.	CASSLTGVGANVLTF	TGTGCCAGCAGTTTAACGGGAGTTGGGGCCAACGTCCTGACTTTC
.	TRBV29-1	TRBJ2-1	12	TRBD2	CSASGSVNEQFF	TGCAGCGCTAGCGGGAGTGTAAATGAGCAGTTCTTC
.	TRBV7-6	TRBJ2-3	14	.	CASSLDLRTDAQYF	TGTGCCAGCAGCTTAGACTTGCGCACAGATGCGCAGTATTTT
.	TRBV6-6	TRBJ1-5	15	TRBD1	CASSSRDQGDQPQHF	TGTGCCAGCAGTAGCCGGGACCAGGGGGATCAGCCCCAGCATTTT
.	TRBV5-4	TRBJ2-1	17	.	CASSLGGTSLPYNEQFF	TGTGCCAGCAGCTTGGGGGGTACTAGCCTCCCTTACAATGAGCAGTTCTTC
.	TRBV6-5	TRBJ2-3	15	TRBD2	CASSYAGRASGLQYF	TGTGCCAGCAGTTACGCGGGCCGAGCTAGCGGTTTGCAGTATTTT
few	TRBV6-1	TRBJ2-3	13	.	CASSVRVTDTQYF	TGTGCCAGCAGTGTCCGGGTAACAGATACGCAGTATTTT
once	TRBV5-8	TRBJ1-5	13	.	CASTGTLNQPQHF	TGTGCCAGCACCGGGACATTGAATCAGCCCCAGCATTTT
.	TRBV7-9	TRBJ1-1	14	.	CASSSPPTGAKAFF	TGTGCCAGCAGCTCCCCCCCGACAGGAGCCAAAGCTTTCTTT